Below, 21 T cell receptor beta chains from the same sample are listed, as sequenced in a study of graft-versus-host responses after intestinal transplantation (dated by TCRdb to about 2021). The sample's time point, from its label and the paper: cells obtained before transplantation from donor or recipient. Libraries came from the immunoSEQ multiplex PCR assay. In TCRdb, the immuneACCESS table is reduced to in-frame sequences with V and J assigned. These tables do not hold every clone; where another copy was compared, an unresolved V gene accounts for under half, and the others remain unexplained. This sample lists around 110,000 clones; approximately 86% were detected once. Jointly, the top ten make up roughly 0.71% of the sample. These receptors have no known antigen. Sequenced here: unstimulated CD4+ T cells sorted from spleen or lymph node cells, sampled before transplant. Every receptor here comes from a human donor who was the organ donor for an intestinal transplant.

This CDR3 is CASSFGPNNEQFF. The CDR3 DNA follows: TGTGCCAGCAGCTTTGGTCCCAACAATGAGCAGTTCTTC. The J gene is TRBJ2-1, the V gene TRBV7-2; D unclear. There are 13 residues in the CDR3. Germline CDR1 is SGHTA and CDR2 is FQGNSA. Trimming removed 3 bases at V and 5 bases at J, with 8 bases between.

The rearrangement links TRBV5-5 to TRBJ1-6, with D possibly TRBD1 on 5 matching bases. Germline-derived CDR1 and CDR2 are SGHKS and YYEKEE (reference sequence). Trimming took 1 base from V and 8 from J, leaving 13 bases between them. The CDR3 extends over 15 amino acids. CDR3 in DNA: TGTGCCAGCAGCTTGAGAAGGCAGGGTGATTCACCCCTCCACTTT. This encodes CASSLRRQGDSPLHF.

The DNA for the CDR3 is TGTGCCAGCAGTTTCAGGCAGGTTAGATATGGCTACACCTTC. Its protein is CASSFRQVRYGYTF. The V and J genes are TRBV2 and TRBJ1-2; D is ambiguous. CDR1 and CDR2 from the germline V gene are SNHLY and FYNNEI. This CDR3 contains 14 residues. Trimming cost V 5 bases and J 5 bases, with 15 bases left between them.

V gene TRBV28 combines with J gene TRBJ1-1, with a weak D call TRBD1 (6 bases). The V end was cut by 6 bases, the J end by 0 bases, with 17 bases between. The CDR3 consists of 16 residues. Germline V gene data show CDR1 as MDHEN and CDR2 as SYDVKM. The CDR3 sequence: CASRTPTGSLNTEAFF. CDR3 DNA: TGTGCCAGCAGAACACCGACAGGTTCCCTGAACACTGAAGCTTTCTTT.

This chain links TRBV9 with TRBJ2-2; D is uncertain. The length of the CDR3 is 14 residues. The V gene lost 2 bases and the J gene lost 7 bases, with 12 bases spanning the gap. The germline CDR1 and CDR2 sequences are SGDLS and YYNGEE. The chain's CDR3 is CASSVLGSNGELFF. For the CDR3, the DNA is TGTGCCAGCAGCGTGCTGGGGTCCAACGGGGAGCTGTTTTTT.

DNA of the CDR3: TGCGCCAGCAGTGGTACCCCCGCAGAGACCCAGTACTTC. Translated, it gives CASSGTPAETQYF. V and J are TRBV10-2 and TRBJ2-5; D remains unclear. Germline CDR1 reads WSHSY; CDR2 reads SAAADI. CDR3 length equals 13 residues. With 4 bases removed from V and 4 bases from J, the gap between germline ends came to 10 bases.

The table lists this clone with a count of one. V and J are TRBV5-6 and TRBJ2-5; a weak D match, TRBD2 (7 bases). Between the trimmed V and J ends, which lost 4 bases and 1 base, there was a span of 17 bases. The CDR3 runs to 16 residues. In germline, CDR1 is SGHDT, CDR2 YYEEEE. CDR3 DNA sequence: TGTGCCAGCAGCGGGGGCCTAGCGGTGGGCCAAGAGACCCAGTACTTC. This translates into CASSGGLAVGQETQYF.

The gene calls are TRBV9 and TRBJ2-1, with 9 bases that match TRBD2. Unmatched junction bases numbered 4, after V lost 1 base and J lost 5 bases. The CDR3 is made up of 15 amino acids. Germline loops: CDR1 SGDLS, CDR2 YYNGEE. The CDR3 loop is CASSVRSSGNNEQFF. CDR3 nucleotide sequence: TGTGCCAGCAGCGTACGGTCTAGCGGGAACAATGAGCAGTTCTTC.

This clone was recorded once. The rearrangement links TRBV5-8 to TRBJ1-1; D is possibly TRBD1 (5 bases). Trimming shortened V by 4 bases and J by 1 base, and 11 bases separated the two germline ends. Germline V gives CDR1 SGHTS, CDR2 YDEGEE. The CDR3 has 14 residues. DNA of the CDR3: TGTGCCAGCAGCAAACTCGACAGGAACACTGAAGCTTTCTTT. It specifies CASSKLDRNTEAFF.

V and J are TRBV6-5 and TRBJ1-1; D gene unclear. Germline CDR1 is MNHEY and CDR2 is SVGAGI. The CDR3 runs to 14 residues. V lost 6 bases to trimming and J lost 5 bases, with 16 bases between them. The CDR3 coding sequence is TGTGCCAGCAGAAAACCGGGCGGCGGGACTGAAGCTTTCTTT. Its translation is CASRKPGGGTEAFF.

The chain joins TRBV30 to TRBJ2-5, with 10 bases fitting TRBD2. CDR1 GTSNPN and CDR2 SVGIG come from the germline V gene (reference sequence). The CDR3 consists of 14 residues. Trimming at V came to 5 bases and at J to 5 bases, leaving 8 bases not matched to a gene. CDR3 DNA sequence: TGTGCCTGGGGTATAGGGACTAGCGCGGAGACCCAGTACTTC. Protein: CAWGIGTSAETQYF.

V is TRBV2 and J is TRBJ1-1; no definite D call. Germline CDR1 is SNHLY and CDR2 is FYNNEI. V was shortened by 6 bases and J by 11 bases, with 13 bases between the two germline ends. The CDR3 has 11 residues. CDR3 in amino acids: CASSGRPWAFF. CDR3 coding DNA: TGTGCCAGCAGCGGGCGTCCTTGGGCTTTCTTT.

This chain joins TRBV2 and TRBJ2-3; TRBD1 agrees at 8 bases. J was trimmed by 0 bases and V by 5 bases; bases with no gene match: 4. CDR1 and CDR2 from the germline V gene are SNHLY and FYNNEI. The CDR3 is 15 residues long. The CDR3 nucleotides are TGTGCCAGCAGTTTAACAGGGGGAAGCACAGATACGCAGTATTTT. Translated: CASSLTGGSTDTQYF.

J is TRBJ2-6 and V is TRBV2; TRBD2 is a possible D gene (6 bases). Looked up from germline, CDR1 is SNHLY and CDR2 is FYNNEI. Trimming took 6 bases from V and 2 from J, leaving 17 bases between them. This CDR3 has 17 amino acids. CDR3 sequence reads: CASRGREVGPGANVLTF. The CDR3 DNA reads TGTGCCAGCAGGGGCAGGGAGGTGGGACCTGGGGCCAACGTCCTGACTTTC.

J is TRBJ2-6 and V is TRBV5-8; TRBD2 agrees at 7 bases. Germline CDR1 SGHTS, CDR2 YDEGEE. The V and J ends lost 0 bases and 4 bases, in that order; junction bases with no gene match: 1. The length of the CDR3 is 15 residues. CDR3 DNA: TGTGCCAGCAGCTTGGGACTAGCAGGGGCCAACGTCCTGACTTTC. Translating it yields CASSLGLAGANVLTF.

The rearrangement links TRBV6-5 to TRBJ2-3; 9 nucleotides agree with TRBD2. V dropped 6 bases and J dropped 4; count of bases not matched to a gene: 5. The CDR3 length is 14 residues. CDR1 and CDR2 from the germline V gene are MNHEY and SVGAGI. The CDR3 sequence is CASRLSGRADTQYF. The CDR3, as DNA: TGTGCCAGCAGGCTTAGCGGGAGAGCAGATACGCAGTATTTT.

The chain is built from TRBV7-3 and TRBJ2-6, with 13 bases fitting TRBD2. Unmatched junction bases numbered 6, after V lost 4 bases and J lost 3 bases. Germline V gene sequence: CDR1 SGHTA, CDR2 FQGTGA. The CDR3 contains 18 residues. The CDR3 sequence is CASSSPLAGGRGANVLTF. The DNA for the CDR3 is TGTGCCAGCAGCTCCCCACTAGCGGGGGGGCGTGGGGCCAACGTCCTGACTTTC.

The chain has TRBV12-5 and TRBJ2-1; D call uncertain. V was cut by 2 bases and J by 9 bases, with 14 bases left in between. CDR3 length: 14 amino acids. Germline V CDR1 and CDR2: LGHNT, FRNRAP. CDR3 sequence: CASGLPGLTSEQFF. CDR3 bases: TGTGCTAGTGGTTTGCCTGGTCTCACAAGTGAGCAGTTCTTC.

The table lists this clone with a few counts. The J gene is TRBJ1-5, the V gene TRBV7-2, with unresolved D. Germline assignment: CDR1 SGHTA and CDR2 FQGNSA. This CDR3 is built from 13 residues. The V end was cut by 5 bases, the J end by 5 bases, with 10 bases between. The CDR3 nucleotides are TGTGCCAGCAGCCCTCCAAGGTATCAGCCCCAGCATTTT. Residues: CASSPPRYQPQHF. Full variable domain (remainder filled in from reference TRBV7-2 and TRBJ1-5): GAGVSQSPSNKVTEKGKDVELRCDPISGHTALYWYRQSLGQGLEFLIYFQGNSAPDKSGLPSDRFSAERTGGSVSTLTIQRTQQEDSAVYLCASSPPRYQPQHFGDGTRLSIL.

The J gene is TRBJ2-7, the V gene TRBV18, with D perhaps TRBD1 or TRBD2 (5 bases each). From germline, CDR1 is KGHSH and CDR2 LQKENI. This CDR3 comprises 15 residues. The V gene lost 7 bases and the J gene lost 5 bases, with 21 bases spanning the gap. DNA for the CDR3: TGTGCCAGCTGGGGTGAGGGGCAGGTCCCCAACGAGCAGTACTTC. Translated: CASWGEGQVPNEQYF.

The V and J genes are TRBV6-5 and TRBJ2-3; no clear D. There are 15 residues in the CDR3. V was shortened by 2 bases and J by 1 base, with 10 bases between the two germline ends. Germline V gene sequence: CDR1 MNHEY, CDR2 SVGAGI. Here the CDR3 DNA reads TGTGCCAGCAGTTACGACTTGACACGCACAGATACGCAGTATTTT. Its translation: CASSYDLTRTDTQYF.